This TCR beta chain comes out of a study of blood T cell repertoires in COVID-19. Study overall: Some COVID-19 samples were acute and others convalescent; all came from the United States, Italy and Spain. T cells, B-cell-depleted T cells, or PBMCs supplied cDNA or gDNA.

TCRdb keeps only in-frame clones here, not all; method: immunoSEQ multiplex PCR. Of around 200,000 clones in the sample, roughly 90% were seen once. Cohorts were determined from participant-reported clinical history. What was sequenced was PBMCs or T cells enriched from blood (not recorded which). This clonotype was sampled from a man between 18 and 35 years old with acute COVID-19.

CDR3 in DNA: TGTGCCGCCTCAGAAGGAGTCTACAATGAGCAGTTCTTC. Translating gives CAASEGVYNEQFF. The gene calls are TRBV19 and TRBJ2-1; D is ambiguous. The ends were cut back, 11 bases at V and 3 bases at J, with 14 bases in the middle. This CDR3 is 13 amino acids long. The germline V gene has CDR1 LNHDA and CDR2 SQIVND (reference sequence).